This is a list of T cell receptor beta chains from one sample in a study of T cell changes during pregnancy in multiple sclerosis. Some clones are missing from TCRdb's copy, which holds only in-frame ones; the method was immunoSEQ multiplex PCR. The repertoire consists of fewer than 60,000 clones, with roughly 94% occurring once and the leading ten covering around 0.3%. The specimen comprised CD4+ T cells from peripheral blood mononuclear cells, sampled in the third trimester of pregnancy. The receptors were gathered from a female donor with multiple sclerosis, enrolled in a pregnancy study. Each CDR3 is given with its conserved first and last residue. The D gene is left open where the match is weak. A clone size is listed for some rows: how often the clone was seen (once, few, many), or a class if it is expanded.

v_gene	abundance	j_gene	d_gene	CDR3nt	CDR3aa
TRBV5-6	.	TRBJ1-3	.	TGTGCCAGCAGCTTGGGACACCTCAGCTCTGGAAACACCATATATTTT	CASSLGHLSSGNTIYF
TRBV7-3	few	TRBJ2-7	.	TGTGCCAGCAGCGTACCGAGAGAGCAGTACTTC	CASSVPREQYF
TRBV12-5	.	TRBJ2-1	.	TGTGCTAGTGGGACGGGACTCTCGAACTCCTACAATGAGCAGTTCTTC	CASGTGLSNSYNEQFF
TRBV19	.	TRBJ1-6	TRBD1	TGTGCCAGTAGTAGGGACAGGGTATCACCCCTCCACTTT	CASSRDRVSPLHF
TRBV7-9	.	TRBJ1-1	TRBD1	TGTGCCAGCAGCTTAGCGGACAGGGAAGCTTTCTTT	CASSLADREAFF
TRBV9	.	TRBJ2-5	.	TGTGCCAGCAGCGTAGGGGGGCGGGAGACCCAGTACTTC	CASSVGGRETQYF
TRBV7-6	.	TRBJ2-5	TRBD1	TGTGCCAGCAGCTTAGCGGGACAGCTCCAAGAGACCCAGTACTTC	CASSLAGQLQETQYF
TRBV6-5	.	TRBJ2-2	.	TGTGCCAGCAGTTACGGCCAGGGGAACACCGGGGAGCTGTTTTTT	CASSYGQGNTGELFF
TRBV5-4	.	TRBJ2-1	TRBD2	TGTGCCAGCAGAAATGGACTAGCGGGGAACTACAATGAGCAGTTCTTC	CASRNGLAGNYNEQFF
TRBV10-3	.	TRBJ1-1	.	TGTGCCATCAGAGGTGGCGACTTGAACACTGAAGCTTTCTTT	CAIRGGDLNTEAFF
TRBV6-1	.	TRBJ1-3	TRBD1	TGTGCCAGCAGGGAAAACCTTCGGACAGGGGCTGGAAACACCATATATTTT	CASRENLRTGAGNTIYF
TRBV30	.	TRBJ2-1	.	TGTGCCTGGAGTGTACCCCCCTACCGGGGGCAGTTCTTC	CAWSVPPYRGQFF
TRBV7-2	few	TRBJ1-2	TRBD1	TGTGCCAGCAGTCCTTCGCCGGGACAGGGGGCGGGTGGCTACACCTTC	CASSPSPGQGAGGYTF
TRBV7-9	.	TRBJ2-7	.	TGTGCCAGCAGCTTTCTCATCTCAGGTCGAACCTACGAGCAGTACTTC	CASSFLISGRTYEQYF
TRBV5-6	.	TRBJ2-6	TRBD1	TGTGCCAGCAGCCCCCCCCCGGGACAGGGTTACTCTGGGGCCAACGTCCTGACTTTC	CASSPPPGQGYSGANVLTF
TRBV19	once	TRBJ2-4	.	TGTGCCAGTGGAAAGACAGGTTCCGACATTCAGTACTTC	CASGKTGSDIQYF
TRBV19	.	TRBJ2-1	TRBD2	TGTGCCAGTAGCCCGCCGGGGGGAAATGAGCAGTTCTTC	CASSPPGGNEQFF
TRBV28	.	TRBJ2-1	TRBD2	TGTGCCAGCAGTTTAGCGGGAGGGCAGTTGAATGAGCAGTTCTTC	CASSLAGGQLNEQFF
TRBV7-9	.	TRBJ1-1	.	TGTGCCAGCAGCTTAGTCCCGGGAAGGAACACTGAAGCTTTCTTT	CASSLVPGRNTEAFF
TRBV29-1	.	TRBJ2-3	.	TGCAGCGGGAGGACTGGGCCTAGCACAGATACGCAGTATTTT	CSGRTGPSTDTQYF
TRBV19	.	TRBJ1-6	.	TGTGCCAGTAGTATACCGGGAGCGAATTCACCCCTCCACTTT	CASSIPGANSPLHF
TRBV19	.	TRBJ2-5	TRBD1	TGTGCCAGTAGTGTCCCAGGGGGCAAAGAGACCCAGTACTTC	CASSVPGGKETQYF
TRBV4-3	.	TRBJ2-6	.	TGCGCCAGCAGCCAAGATTCCCGGGGCTCTGGGGCCAACGTCCTGACTTTC	CASSQDSRGSGANVLTF
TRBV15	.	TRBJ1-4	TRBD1	TGTGCCACCAGCCCCCGACAGGGGGAGAATGAAAAACTGTTTTTT	CATSPRQGENEKLFF
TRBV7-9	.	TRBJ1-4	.	TGTGCCAGCAGCTTTAATCTCCAGGGAGGTGAAAAACTGTTTTTT	CASSFNLQGGEKLFF
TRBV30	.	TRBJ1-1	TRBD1	TGTGCCTGGAGAGCACAGGGGGCGTCCACTGAAGCTTTCTTT	CAWRAQGASTEAFF
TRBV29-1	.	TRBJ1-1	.	TGCAGCGTTGGGTCTTTTTTCGGCACTGAAGCTTTCTTT	CSVGSFFGTEAFF
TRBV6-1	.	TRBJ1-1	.	TGTGCCAGCAGTGAAACTACAAGAGGGGAAGCTTTCTTT	CASSETTRGEAFF
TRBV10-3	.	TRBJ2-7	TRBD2	TGTGCCATCACTAGTACGGGGGGGGAGTCCGAGCAGTACTTC	CAITSTGGESEQYF
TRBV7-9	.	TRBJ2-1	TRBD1	TGTGCCAGCAGCTCCGCCGGACAGGGACTTGAGCAGTTCTTC	CASSSAGQGLEQFF
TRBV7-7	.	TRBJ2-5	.	TGTGCCAGCAGTTTTCCCGGGACTCCCTTGTACTTC	CASSFPGTPLYF
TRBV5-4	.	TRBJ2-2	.	TGTGCCAGCAGTTTTGAAGAAGCCTTGGCCGGGGAGCTGTTTTTT	CASSFEEALAGELFF
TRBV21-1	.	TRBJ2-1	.	TGTGCCAGGATAATCCCCCGGGACACATACAATGAGCAGTTCTTC	CARIIPRDTYNEQFF
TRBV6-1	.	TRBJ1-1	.	TGTGCCAGCACCAAAACCACAGGGAACACTGAAGCTTTCTTT	CASTKTTGNTEAFF
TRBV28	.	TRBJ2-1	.	TGTGCCAGCAGGCCCCTTCTGGGCCCATACTACAATGAGCAGTTCTTC	CASRPLLGPYYNEQFF
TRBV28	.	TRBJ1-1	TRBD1	TGTGCCAGCAGTTTTCCTGGACAGGGTGCGACTGAAGCTTTCTTT	CASSFPGQGATEAFF
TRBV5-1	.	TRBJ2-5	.	TGCGCCAGCAGGTGGCAGTCCGGGGAGACCCAGTACTTC	CASRWQSGETQYF
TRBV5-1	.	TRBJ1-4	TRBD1	TGCGCCAGCAGCCCAGGGGGACTTAATGAAAAACTGTTTTTT	CASSPGGLNEKLFF
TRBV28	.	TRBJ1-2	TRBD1	TGTGCCAGCAGTTTAGGGACAGGGACCTTCGGATTC	CASSLGTGTFGF
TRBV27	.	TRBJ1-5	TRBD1	TGTGCCAGCAGTCCCACCAGGACAGGGGTTGTGGGTCAGCCCCAGCATTTT	CASSPTRTGVVGQPQHF
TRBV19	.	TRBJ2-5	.	TGTGCCAGTAGTATAGCTGGGAGCCAAGAGACCCAGTACTTC	CASSIAGSQETQYF
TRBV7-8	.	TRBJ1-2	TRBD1	TGTGCCAGCAGCTCCTCGTGGCAGGGGGATGGCTACACCTTC	CASSSSWQGDGYTF
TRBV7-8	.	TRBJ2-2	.	TGTGCCAGCAGCTCCAGGGAAACTTTCACCGGGGAGCTGTTTTTT	CASSSRETFTGELFF